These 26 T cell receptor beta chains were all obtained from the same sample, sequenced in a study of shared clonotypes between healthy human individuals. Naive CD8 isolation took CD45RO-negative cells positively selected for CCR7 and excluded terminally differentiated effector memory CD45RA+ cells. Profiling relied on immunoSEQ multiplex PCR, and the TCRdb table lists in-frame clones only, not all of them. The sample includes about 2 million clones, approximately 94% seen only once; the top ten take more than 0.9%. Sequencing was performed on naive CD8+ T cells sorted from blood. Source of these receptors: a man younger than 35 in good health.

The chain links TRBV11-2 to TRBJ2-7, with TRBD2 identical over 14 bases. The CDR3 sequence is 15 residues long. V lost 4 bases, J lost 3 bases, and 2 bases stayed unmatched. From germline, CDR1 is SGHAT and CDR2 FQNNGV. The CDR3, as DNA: TGTGCCAGCAGCTGGGGGACTAGCGGGAGCTACGAGCAGTACTTC. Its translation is CASSWGTSGSYEQYF. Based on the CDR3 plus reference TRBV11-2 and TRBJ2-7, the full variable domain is EAGVAQSPRYKIIEKRQSVAFWCNPISGHATLYWYQQILGQGPKLLIQFQNNGVVDDSQLPKDRFSAERLKGVDSTLKIQPAKLEDSAVYLCASSWGTSGSYEQYFGPGTRLTVT.

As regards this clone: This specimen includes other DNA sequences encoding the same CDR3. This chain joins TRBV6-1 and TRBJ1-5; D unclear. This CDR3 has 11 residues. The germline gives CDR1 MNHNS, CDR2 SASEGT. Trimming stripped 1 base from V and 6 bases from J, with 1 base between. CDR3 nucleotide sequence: TGTGCCAGCAGTGAAGGTCAGCCCCAGCATTTT. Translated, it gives CASSEGQPQHF.

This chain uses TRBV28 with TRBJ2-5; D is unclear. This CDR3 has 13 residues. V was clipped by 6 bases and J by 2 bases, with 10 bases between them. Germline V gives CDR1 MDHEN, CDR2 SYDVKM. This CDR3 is CASSYLLQETQYF. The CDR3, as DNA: TGTGCCAGCAGCTACCTTTTACAAGAGACCCAGTACTTC.

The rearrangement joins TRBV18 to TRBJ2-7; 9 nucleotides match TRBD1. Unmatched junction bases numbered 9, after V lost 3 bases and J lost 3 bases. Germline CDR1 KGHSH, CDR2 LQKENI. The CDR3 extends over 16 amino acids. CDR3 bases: TGTGCCAGCTCACCGACCGGGACAGGGTTCTTCTACGAGCAGTACTTC. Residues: CASSPTGTGFFYEQYF.

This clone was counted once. CDR3 sequence (DNA): TGCAGCGCCCTGGGACAGGGGTCCTACGAGCAGTACTTC. Protein product: CSALGQGSYEQYF. This chain joins TRBV29-1 and TRBJ2-5; 10 nucleotides match TRBD1. The tail of the sequence fits TRBJ2-7 better, so the J call may be wrong. The CDR3 contains 13 residues. Germline V CDR1 and CDR2: SQVTM, ANQGSEA.

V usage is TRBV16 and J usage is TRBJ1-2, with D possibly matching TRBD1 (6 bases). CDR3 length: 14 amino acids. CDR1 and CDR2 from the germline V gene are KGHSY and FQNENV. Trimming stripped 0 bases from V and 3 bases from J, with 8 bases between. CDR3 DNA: TGTGCCAGCAGCCAATCGAAGGGGGACTATGGCTACACCTTC. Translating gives CASSQSKGDYGYTF. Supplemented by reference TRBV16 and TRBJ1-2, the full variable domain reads GEEVAQTPKHLVRGEGQKAKLYCAPIKGHSYVFWYQQVLKNEFKFLISFQNENVFDETGMPKERFSAKCLPNSPCSLEIQATKLEDSAVYFCASSQSKGDYGYTFGSGTRLTVV.

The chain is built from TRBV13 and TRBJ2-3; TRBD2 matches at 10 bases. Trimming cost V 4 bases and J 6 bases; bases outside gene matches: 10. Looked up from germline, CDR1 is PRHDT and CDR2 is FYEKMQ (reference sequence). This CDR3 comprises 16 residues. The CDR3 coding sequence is TGTGCCAGCAGCTCTGCGGCGGGACTAGCGCAGGATACGCAGTATTTT. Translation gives CASSSAAGLAQDTQYF.

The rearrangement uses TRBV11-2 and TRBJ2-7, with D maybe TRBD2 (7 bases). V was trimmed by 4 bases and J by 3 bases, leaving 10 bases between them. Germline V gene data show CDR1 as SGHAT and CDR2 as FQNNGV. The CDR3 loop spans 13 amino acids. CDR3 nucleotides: TGTGCCAGCAGCTCCGGGGGGCTCTACGAGCAGTACTTC. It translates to CASSSGGLYEQYF. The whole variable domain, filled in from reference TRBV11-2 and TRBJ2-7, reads EAGVAQSPRYKIIEKRQSVAFWCNPISGHATLYWYQQILGQGPKLLIQFQNNGVVDDSQLPKDRFSAERLKGVDSTLKIQPAKLEDSAVYLCASSSGGLYEQYFGPGTRLTVT.

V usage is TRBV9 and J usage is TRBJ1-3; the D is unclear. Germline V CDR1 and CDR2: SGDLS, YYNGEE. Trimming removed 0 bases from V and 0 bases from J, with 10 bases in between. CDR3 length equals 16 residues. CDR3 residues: CASSVGSHPSGNTIYF. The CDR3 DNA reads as TGTGCCAGCAGCGTAGGGAGTCATCCCTCTGGAAACACCATATATTTT.

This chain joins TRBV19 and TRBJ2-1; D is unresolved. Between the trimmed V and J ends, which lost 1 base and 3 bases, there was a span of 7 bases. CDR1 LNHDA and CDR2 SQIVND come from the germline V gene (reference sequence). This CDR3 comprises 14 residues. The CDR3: CASSIAVGYNEQFF. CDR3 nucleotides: TGTGCCAGTAGTATAGCGGTAGGCTACAATGAGCAGTTCTTC.

The CDR3 is CASSYTQLGGEQYF. The CDR3 DNA reads TGTGCCAGCAGTTATACTCAACTAGGGGGCGAGCAGTACTTC. The chain combines TRBV6-5 with TRBJ2-7; D might be TRBD1 (6 bases). V dropped 3 bases and J dropped 6 bases, with 15 bases sitting between them. Germline assignment: CDR1 MNHEY and CDR2 SVGAGI. This CDR3 comprises 14 residues.

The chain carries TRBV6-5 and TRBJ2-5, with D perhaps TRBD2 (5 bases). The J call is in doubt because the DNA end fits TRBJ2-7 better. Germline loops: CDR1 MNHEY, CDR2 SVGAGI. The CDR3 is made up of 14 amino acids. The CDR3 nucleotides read TGTGCCAGCAGTTACGAGCCGGGGTCCTACGAGCAGTACTTC. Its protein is CASSYEPGSYEQYF.

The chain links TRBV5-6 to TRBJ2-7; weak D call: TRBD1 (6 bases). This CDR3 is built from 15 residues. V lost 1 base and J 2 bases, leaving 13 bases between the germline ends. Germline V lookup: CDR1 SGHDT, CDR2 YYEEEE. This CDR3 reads CASSLIQGPTYEQYF. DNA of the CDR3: TGTGCCAGCAGCTTGATCCAGGGGCCCACCTACGAGCAGTACTTC.

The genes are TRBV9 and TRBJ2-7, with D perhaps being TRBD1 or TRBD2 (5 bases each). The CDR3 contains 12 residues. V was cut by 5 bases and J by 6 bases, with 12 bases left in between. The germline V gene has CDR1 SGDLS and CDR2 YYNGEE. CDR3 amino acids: CASRGLGTEQYF. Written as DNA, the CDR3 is TGTGCCAGCAGGGGGTTGGGGACCGAGCAGTACTTC.

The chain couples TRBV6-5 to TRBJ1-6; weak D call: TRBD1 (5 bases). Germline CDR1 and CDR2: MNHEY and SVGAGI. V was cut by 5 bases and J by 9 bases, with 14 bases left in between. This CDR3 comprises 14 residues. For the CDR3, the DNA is TGTGCCAGCAGTAAGGACTTTGGGGGTTCACCCCTCCACTTT. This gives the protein CASSKDFGGSPLHF.

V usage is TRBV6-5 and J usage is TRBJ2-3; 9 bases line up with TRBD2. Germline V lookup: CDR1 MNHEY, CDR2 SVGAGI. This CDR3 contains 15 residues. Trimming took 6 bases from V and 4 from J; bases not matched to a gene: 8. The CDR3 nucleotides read TGTGCCAGCAGAGTAGCGGGGGCAATCGCAGATACGCAGTATTTT. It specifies CASRVAGAIADTQYF.

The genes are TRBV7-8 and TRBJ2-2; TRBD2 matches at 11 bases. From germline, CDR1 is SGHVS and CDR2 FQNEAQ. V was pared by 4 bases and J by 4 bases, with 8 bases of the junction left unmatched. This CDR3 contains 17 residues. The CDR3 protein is CASSSLLAGVATGELFF. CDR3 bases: TGTGCCAGCAGCTCGCTACTAGCGGGAGTGGCCACCGGGGAGCTGTTTTTT. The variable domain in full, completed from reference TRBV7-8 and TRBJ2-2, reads GAGVSQSPRYKVAKRGQDVALRCDPISGHVSLFWYQQALGQGPEFLTYFQNEAQLDKSGLPSDRFFAERPEGSVSTLKIQRTQQEDSAVYLCASSSLLAGVATGELFFGEGSRLTVL.

In DNA, the CDR3 is TGTGCTAGTGGTCAGCCGGGACTTACGCAGTATTTT. Residues: CASGQPGLTQYF. The chain has TRBV12-5 and TRBJ2-3; D possibly corresponds to TRBD2 (6 bases). Germline CDR1 reads LGHNT; CDR2 reads FRNRAP. V was cut by 5 bases and J by 8 bases, with 11 bases left in between. CDR3 length equals 12 residues.

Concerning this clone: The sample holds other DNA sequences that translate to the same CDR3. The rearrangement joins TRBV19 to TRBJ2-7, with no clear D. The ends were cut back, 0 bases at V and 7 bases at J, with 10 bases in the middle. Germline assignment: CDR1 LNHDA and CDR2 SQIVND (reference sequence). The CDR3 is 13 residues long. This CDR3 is CASSIDLEVEQYF. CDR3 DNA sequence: TGTGCCAGTAGTATAGATCTCGAAGTTGAGCAGTACTTC.

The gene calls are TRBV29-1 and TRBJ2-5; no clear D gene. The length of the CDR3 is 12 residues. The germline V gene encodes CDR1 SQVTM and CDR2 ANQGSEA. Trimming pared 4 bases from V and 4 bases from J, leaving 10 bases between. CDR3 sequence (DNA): TGCAGCGTTGTGATGCCCGTAGAGACCCAGTACTTC. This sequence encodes CSVVMPVETQYF.

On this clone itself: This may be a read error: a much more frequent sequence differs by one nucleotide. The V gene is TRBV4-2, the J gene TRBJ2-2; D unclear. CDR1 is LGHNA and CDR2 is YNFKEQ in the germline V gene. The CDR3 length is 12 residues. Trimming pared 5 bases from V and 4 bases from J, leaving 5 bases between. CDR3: CASSESTGELFF. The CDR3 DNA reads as TGTGCCAGCAGCGAGAGCACCGGGGAGCTGTTTTTT.

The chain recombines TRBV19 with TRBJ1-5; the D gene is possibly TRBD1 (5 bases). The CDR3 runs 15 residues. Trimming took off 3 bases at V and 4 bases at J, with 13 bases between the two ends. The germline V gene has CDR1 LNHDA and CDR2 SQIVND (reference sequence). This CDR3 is CASSMDHGANQPQHF. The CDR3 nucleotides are TGTGCCAGTAGTATGGATCATGGGGCTAATCAGCCCCAGCATTTT.

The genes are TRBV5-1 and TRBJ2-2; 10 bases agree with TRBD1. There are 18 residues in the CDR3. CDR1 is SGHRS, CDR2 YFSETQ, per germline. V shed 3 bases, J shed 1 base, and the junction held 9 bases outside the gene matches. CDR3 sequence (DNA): TGCGCCAGCAGCTGGAAGACTGGACAGGGGGAGAACACCGGGGAGCTGTTTTTT. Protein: CASSWKTGQGENTGELFF.

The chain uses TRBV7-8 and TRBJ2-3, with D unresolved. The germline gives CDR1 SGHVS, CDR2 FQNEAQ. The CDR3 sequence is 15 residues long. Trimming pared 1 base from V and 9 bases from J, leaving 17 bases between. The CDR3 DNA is TGTGCCAGCAGCTTAGATCCAATGACCGCATCAACGCAGTATTTT. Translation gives CASSLDPMTASTQYF.

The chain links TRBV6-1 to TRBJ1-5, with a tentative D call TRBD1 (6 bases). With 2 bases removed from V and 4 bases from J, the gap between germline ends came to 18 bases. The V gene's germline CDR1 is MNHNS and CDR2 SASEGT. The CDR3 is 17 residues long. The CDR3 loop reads CASSELVGQLSNQPQHF. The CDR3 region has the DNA TGTGCCAGCAGTGAACTTGTGGGACAACTTTCTAATCAGCCCCAGCATTTT.

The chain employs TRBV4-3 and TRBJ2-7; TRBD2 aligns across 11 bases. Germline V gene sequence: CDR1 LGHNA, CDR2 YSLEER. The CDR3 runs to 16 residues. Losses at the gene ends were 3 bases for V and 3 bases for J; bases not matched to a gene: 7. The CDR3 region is CASSQSLTSGGYEQYF. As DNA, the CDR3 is TGCGCCAGCAGCCAGAGCCTTACTAGCGGGGGCTACGAGCAGTACTTC.